This T cell receptor (beta chain) was found in a study of CD8 T cells in ankylosing spondylitis. Points from the study as a whole: Roughly eight highly homologous variants made up a TCR beta motif that seemed to typify ankylosing spondylitis blood. Enrichment of disease-linked clones was reportedly significant in matched ankylosing spondylitis synovial fluid. A subset of motif variants has previously been described in the synovial fluid and blood of reactive arthritis.

This clonotype has more than one count but fewer than ten. Its matching antigen is unknown. V lost 9 bases and J lost 1, with 14 bases in between. Germline V gives CDR1 KGHDR, CDR2 SFDVKD. The length of the CDR3 is 14 residues. With molecular barcodes, quantitative 5'-RACE was used to make the TCR beta libraries. TCRdb ran MiXCR on the 5' RACE reads and lists one entry per CDR3 protein. The sample lists roughly 180,000 distinct CDR3 sequences, 9.5% to 15% occurring once. The receptor was derived from a male donor with ankylosing spondylitis or in good health (not recorded which). The chain is built from TRBV24-1 and TRBJ1-1; D is undetermined. Material for sequencing was blood, either unsorted or a sorted T cell fraction (not recorded which). The CDR3 nucleotides read TGTGCCACCTGGGGTGGGCCGGGGAACACTGAAGCTTTCTTT. Amino acid sequence: CATWGGPGNTEAFF.